The 26 T cell receptor beta chains given below trace back to one sample, sequenced in a study of blood T cell repertoires in COVID-19 (dated by TCRdb to about 2020). Receptors were amplified or captured by the immunoSEQ multiplex PCR assay. What TCRdb holds here is the immuneACCESS table cut down to in-frame rearrangements. Part of the clones is not present; checked against another copy, under half of the missing clones reflect an unresolved V gene, and the others are unexplained. The sample contains around 150,000 clones, around four fifths of them found a single time. Under 2.5% of the sample rests with the top ten. The sample comprised peripheral blood. The receptors come from a man between 65 and 85 years old with acute or convalescent COVID-19.

V is TRBV5-4 and J is TRBJ2-3; TRBD1 might be the D (6 bases). The length of the CDR3 is 14 residues. The germline V and J ends were trimmed by 1 base and 2 bases, with 8 bases remaining between them. Germline CDR1 and CDR2: SGHNT and YYREEE (reference sequence). CDR3 in amino acids: CASSLRGFTDTQYF. The CDR3 nucleotides are TGTGCCAGCAGCTTGAGGGGGTTCACAGATACGCAGTATTTT.

The chain has TRBV9 and TRBJ2-5; D may be TRBD1 (5 bases). From germline, CDR1 is SGDLS and CDR2 YYNGEE. This CDR3 is 15 amino acids long. Trimming took 0 bases from V and 7 from J, leaving 16 bases between them. The CDR3 sequence: CASSVDPGASRTQYF. The DNA of the CDR3 is TGTGCCAGCAGCGTAGATCCTGGGGCGTCGCGGACCCAGTACTTC.

This chain connects TRBV18 to TRBJ1-4; possibly TRBD1 for D (5 bases). Germline CDR1 and CDR2: KGHSH and LQKENI. CDR3 size: 15 residues. The V end lost 3 bases, the J end lost 6 bases, and 14 bases lay between the germline ends. The CDR3 bases are TGTGCCAGCTCACCCCTCCGGGGGGAACATGAAAAACTGTTTTTT. It encodes CASSPLRGEHEKLFF.

The chain couples TRBV5-4 to TRBJ1-6; perhaps TRBD1 as D (5 bases). CDR1 is SGHNT, CDR2 YYREEE, per germline (reference sequence). The CDR3 length is 17 residues. Trimming removed 1 base from V and 0 bases from J, with 11 bases in between. This CDR3 is CASSLIGGSSYNSPLHF. For the CDR3, the DNA is TGTGCCAGCAGCTTGATCGGGGGAAGCTCCTATAATTCACCCCTCCACTTT.

This chain uses TRBV25-1 with TRBJ1-5; D gene ambiguous. V gave up 3 bases and J gave up 3 bases, with 12 bases separating them. Per germline, CDR1 MGHDK and CDR2 SYGVNS. This CDR3 is built from 15 residues. The CDR3 sequence is CASSEGGGPNQPQHF. The CDR3 DNA follows: TGTGCCAGCAGTGAGGGAGGCGGCCCCAATCAGCCCCAGCATTTT.

The J gene is TRBJ1-5, the V gene TRBV2, with a possible D match to TRBD1 (5 bases). The germline V gene encodes CDR1 SNHLY and CDR2 FYNNEI. V was shortened by 5 bases and J by 5 bases, with 7 bases between the two germline ends. This CDR3 has 12 amino acids. For the CDR3, the DNA is TGTGCCAGCAGTCAGGGTGATCAGCCCCAGCATTTT. This codes for CASSQGDQPQHF. Variable domain in full (rest from reference TRBV2 and TRBJ1-5): EPEVTQTPSHQVTQMGQEVILRCVPISNHLYFYWYRQILGQKVEFLVSFYNNEISEKSEIFDDQFSVERPDGSNFTLKIRSTKLEDSAMYFCASSQGDQPQHFGDGTRLSIL.

The J gene is TRBJ1-2, the V gene TRBV5-1, with D uncertain. Deletions cut 0 bases from V and 2 bases from J, with 14 bases between. The V gene's germline CDR1 is SGHRS and CDR2 YFSETQ. This CDR3 has 16 residues. The CDR3 DNA is TGCGCCAGCAGCTTGGAAGTAGGGAGACCGAACTATGGCTACACCTTC. This translates into CASSLEVGRPNYGYTF.

The J gene is TRBJ2-1, the V gene TRBV30; no clear D gene. Germline CDR1 GTSNPN, CDR2 SVGIG (reference sequence). V lost 4 bases and J 5 bases, leaving 15 bases between the germline ends. The CDR3 loop spans 14 amino acids. CDR3 region: CAWNSGSIHNEQFF. Here the CDR3 DNA reads TGTGCCTGGAACAGTGGGTCAATCCACAATGAGCAGTTCTTC.

The chain combines TRBV5-1 with TRBJ1-6; D possibly corresponds to TRBD1 (6 bases). The CDR3 is made up of 14 amino acids. Trimming removed 3 bases from V and 9 bases from J, with 13 bases in between. CDR1 is SGHRS and CDR2 is YFSETQ in the germline V gene. This CDR3 is CASSSGQQASPLHF. The CDR3 bases are TGCGCCAGCAGCTCCGGACAGCAGGCTTCACCCCTCCACTTT.

The chain carries TRBV18 and TRBJ2-7, with 8 bases identical to TRBD2. CDR1 is KGHSH and CDR2 is LQKENI in the germline V gene. This CDR3 spans 18 amino acids. V shed 2 bases, J shed 0 bases, and the junction held 12 bases outside the gene matches. CDR3: CASSPNGSHGGASYEQYF. The CDR3 DNA reads TGTGCCAGCTCACCAAACGGCAGCCACGGGGGGGCCTCCTACGAGCAGTACTTC.

This clone turned up a few times. The CDR3: CASSLRQGENQPQHF. The CDR3 nucleotides read TGTGCCAGCAGCTTAAGACAGGGGGAAAATCAGCCCCAGCATTTT. The chain combines TRBV7-8 with TRBJ1-5; 9 positions agree with TRBD1. This CDR3 spans 15 amino acids. The V and J ends lost 2 bases and 4 bases, in that order; junction bases with no gene match: 3. Germline V gene sequence: CDR1 SGHVS, CDR2 FQNEAQ.

The chain has TRBV28 and TRBJ2-2; 11 bases fit TRBD1. The CDR3 has 16 amino acids. Germline lookup yields CDR1 MDHEN and CDR2 SYDVKM. Trimming cost V 2 bases and J 6 bases; bases outside gene matches: 5. CDR3 coding DNA: TGTGCCAGCAGTTTAGTCGGGACAGGGGGGTCCGGGGAGCTGTTTTTT. Encoded protein: CASSLVGTGGSGELFF.

This clone has only a few counts. The chain joins TRBV19 to TRBJ2-6, with a possible D match to TRBD1 (5 bases). Germline V gene sequence: CDR1 LNHDA, CDR2 SQIVND (reference sequence). The V and J ends lost 5 bases and 2 bases respectively, with 16 bases between them. The CDR3 is made up of 17 amino acids. For the CDR3, the DNA is TGTGCCAGTAGTCCACCCGCAGGCAGGGCTGGGGCCAACGTCCTGACTTTC. It encodes CASSPPAGRAGANVLTF.

This rearrangement joins TRBV5-4 to TRBJ1-2; TRBD1 matches 8 bases. V lost 4 bases and J lost 0; bases outside the gene matches: 8. This CDR3 has 16 residues. The germline gives CDR1 SGHNT, CDR2 YYREEE (reference sequence). This CDR3 is CASSPDRGVSNYGYTF. The CDR3 bases are TGTGCCAGCAGCCCCGACAGGGGAGTTTCTAACTATGGCTACACCTTC.

The chain employs TRBV14 and TRBJ1-2; a weak D match, TRBD1 (5 bases). V dropped 1 base and J dropped 4 bases, with 10 bases sitting between them. The germline CDR1 and CDR2 sequences are SGHDN and FVKESK. The CDR3 is made up of 14 amino acids. The CDR3, as DNA: TGTGCCAGCAGCCAAGGGGGCTGGGCCTATGGCTACACCTTC. Translated, it gives CASSQGGWAYGYTF.

V usage is TRBV20-1 and J usage is TRBJ2-7; TRBD2 aligns across 7 bases. CDR1 is DFQATT and CDR2 is SNEGSKA in the germline V gene (reference sequence). V trimming: 3 bases; J trimming: 2 bases; junction bases outside the gene matches: 7. The CDR3 totals 14 residues. The CDR3 DNA reads as TGCAGTGCTAGTCGAGCGGGGATCCCCTACGAGCAGTACTTC. Its protein product is CSASRAGIPYEQYF.

The genes are TRBV7-9 and TRBJ2-3, with 7 positions matching TRBD1. V lost 5 bases to trimming and J lost 2 bases; unmatched junction nucleotides: 10. The CDR3 totals 16 residues. Per the germline V gene, CDR1 is SEHNR and CDR2 is FQNEAQ (reference sequence). In DNA form, the CDR3 reads TGTGCCAGCAGCCCGCACCGGGACAGAAACACAGATACGCAGTATTTT. Its translation is CASSPHRDRNTDTQYF.

The chain carries TRBV29-1 and TRBJ1-4; D is ambiguous. The CDR3 runs to 14 residues. V lost 0 bases, J lost 7 bases, and 12 bases lay in between. Germline lookup yields CDR1 SQVTM and CDR2 ANQGSEA. The CDR3 bases are TGCAGCGTTGAAGAGGCGACTGTGGGTGAAAAACTGTTTTTT. This codes for CSVEEATVGEKLFF. Combining the CDR3 with reference TRBV29-1 and TRBJ1-4 gives the whole variable domain SAVISQKPSRDICQRGTSLTIQCQVDSQVTMMFWYRQQPGQSLTLIATANQGSEATYESGFVIDKFPISRPNLTFSTLTVSNMSPEDSSIYLCSVEEATVGEKLFFGSGTQLSVL.

This clone was counted a few times. The chain employs TRBV29-1 and TRBJ1-1; TRBD1 might be the D (5 bases). The CDR3 has 13 residues. V was pared by 6 bases and J by 3 bases, with 14 bases between. Per germline, CDR1 SQVTM and CDR2 ANQGSEA. CDR3 protein: CSVGLGLDTEAFF. CDR3 nucleotides: TGCAGCGTGGGGTTGGGGCTCGACACTGAAGCTTTCTTT.

This sequence joins TRBV5-1 and TRBJ1-5; 7 bases map to TRBD1. The CDR3 runs 13 residues. Per germline, CDR1 SGHRS and CDR2 YFSETQ. V lost 0 bases to trimming and J lost 10 bases; unmatched junction nucleotides: 4. In DNA, the CDR3 is TGCGCCAGCAGCTTGGAGGGGGCCCGACCCCAGCATTTT. It is translated as CASSLEGARPQHF.

The chain employs TRBV6-5 and TRBJ2-7, with D perhaps TRBD1 (7 bases). Trimming left V 4 bases short and J 1 base short, with 14 bases between. Germline lookup yields CDR1 MNHEY and CDR2 SVGAGI. The CDR3 extends over 15 amino acids. As DNA, the CDR3 is TGTGCCAGCAGTTCGCTAGCAGGGGGGTCCTACGAGCAGTACTTC. Translated, it gives CASSSLAGGSYEQYF.

This clone was observed a few times. The chain is built from TRBV6-6 and TRBJ2-7; D is ambiguous. Trimming shortened V by 6 bases and J by 0 bases, and 6 bases separated the two germline ends. Germline lookup yields CDR1 MNHNY and CDR2 SVGAGI (reference sequence). This CDR3 region has 12 residues. CDR3 in amino acids: CASRGSSYEQYF. Here the CDR3 DNA reads TGTGCCAGCAGGGGCAGCTCCTACGAGCAGTACTTC.

The rearrangement uses TRBV12-3 or TRBV12-4 and TRBJ1-1; 12 bases map to TRBD1. V dropped 7 bases and J dropped 8; count of bases not matched to a gene: 5. The CDR3 totals 13 residues. The CDR3 DNA sequence: TGTGCCAGCATCCGAGGGACAGGGGGCGAAGCTTTCTTT. It translates to CASIRGTGGEAFF.

V and J are TRBV6-5 and TRBJ1-4, with a possible D match to TRBD1 (6 bases). From germline, CDR1 is MNHEY and CDR2 SVGAGI. The V gene lost 7 bases and the J gene lost 5 bases, with 14 bases spanning the gap. The CDR3 contains 14 residues. The CDR3 spells CASKGNRENEKLFF. CDR3 DNA sequence: TGTGCCAGCAAGGGGAACAGGGAAAATGAAAAACTGTTTTTT.

This clone has a single count. This chain links TRBV18 with TRBJ2-7, with 7 positions matching TRBD1. CDR3 length equals 17 residues. Losses at the gene ends were 6 bases for V and 0 bases for J; bases not matched to a gene: 14. CDR1 KGHSH and CDR2 LQKENI come from the germline V gene. The CDR3 DNA follows: TGTGCCAGCTCCCAGGGGTTCATCGGGGACAGCTCCTACGAGCAGTACTTC. Its protein is CASSQGFIGDSSYEQYF. Looking up the rest from reference TRBV18 and TRBJ2-7 gives the full variable domain: NAGVMQNPRHLVRRRGQEARLRCSPMKGHSHVYWYRQLPEEGLKFMVYLQKENIIDESGMPKERFSAEFPKEGPSILRIQQVVRGDSAAYFCASSQGFIGDSSYEQYFGPGTRLTVT.

The rearrangement links TRBV24-1 to TRBJ1-2; D ambiguous. Germline V gene lookup returns CDR1 KGHDR and CDR2 SFDVKD. V gave up 3 bases and J gave up 5 bases, with 6 bases separating them. The CDR3 spans 12 residues. The CDR3 region is CATSDREYGYTF. Written as DNA, the CDR3 is TGTGCCACCAGTGATCGGGAGTATGGCTACACCTTC.